This T cell receptor (beta chain) is drawn from a study of immune cell composition in non-small cell lung cancer (dated 2017 in TCRdb). Background on the whole study: Histologic subtype, mostly lung adenocarcinoma or squamous cell carcinoma, was determined with H&E together with p63, CK5, Napsin A and TTF-1 immunohistochemistry. TCR-beta sequencing (Adaptive Biotechnologies) was performed on about 37 paired NSCLC tumour and non-adjacent lung specimens plus 26 tumour-only specimens. In supplementary cohort #1, which comprised 10 lung adenocarcinoma cases, paired tumour/lung TCR-beta sequencing was performed and TIL populations were generated so that tumour reactivity could be assessed. The subtype comparisons left out a few tumour specimens with TCR-beta data because those specimens were rare histological subtypes. General conclusions and limits of the study: No significant correlation was found between smoking pack-years and tumour TCR-beta clonality. In about nine adenocarcinoma cases, a strong correlation was found between maximal tumour-associated clone frequency and TIL tumour reactivity, whereas no such correlation was found between overall clonality and TIL tumour reactivity. Tumour-associated clones >0.5% occurred in nearly half of NSCLC cases: around 32% of adenocarcinomas versus around 75% of squamous carcinomas. The reactivity cohort was only approximately 9 cases, and tumour-reactive clones were not shown to share sequences with the dominant in vivo tumour-associated clones.

A remark on this clone: The antigen it binds to is not known. Nothing much larger sits one base from this clone, and base qualities are not available.

The CDR3 runs 15 amino acids, cysteine and phenylalanine included. Left in the record is the CDR3 DNA by itself, 45 bases read in frame from the first base. Looking up the germline V gene (reference sequence) yields CDR1 LNHDA and CDR2 SQIVND. Compared with germline, V lacks 3 bases and J lacks 2 bases; bases without a gene match: 4. A two-step multiplex PCR was used to amplify TCR-beta CDR3 regions from genomic DNA, and Illumina-compatible adaptors were added in the second step. TCR-beta immunosequencing was carried out on an Illumina platform through the commercial immunoSEQ service. On the authors' methods: Repertoires were described by productive clonality and by Top 10 Clones, which is the percentage of T-cell templates coming from the ten most frequent sequences. Productive clonality had a range of 0 to 1, where 1 means a monoclonal population. Tumour-associated clones were defined as sequences comprising at least 0.1% of tumour T-cell templates but absent from matched non-adjacent lung, identified via log10 scatter plots. Student's t-tests were used for two-group comparisons, ANOVA for comparisons across stages, and linear regression for relationships, with analyses done in GraphPad Prism7 and R. What TCRdb holds here is the immuneACCESS table cut down to in-frame rearrangements. Part of the clones is not present; checked against another copy, under half of the missing clones reflect an unresolved V gene, and the others are unexplained. Clonal size and the V and J genes are those of that table, whereas D and trimming came from the DNA. Within this sample are approximately 6,000 clones, with 71% of them counted one time only. Clones ranked in the top ten supply roughly 5.8% of the sample.

Normal lung samples were non-adjacent lung tissue taken as far from the tumour as possible, at least 3 cm away, from the same patient. Genomic DNA was extracted with the QIAamp DNA kit from frozen aliquots of unsorted single-cell suspensions. Tissues arrived within 2 hours after resection and were immediately processed into single-cell suspensions. Tissue was broken up mechanically, digested enzymatically with DNase I, collagenase I and hyaluronidase for under 35 minutes at 37 degrees C, and then filtered and RBC-lysed. Recombination linked TRBV19 to TRBJ1-2, with 9 junctional bases fitting TRBD1. The clonotype originates from a human donor with non-small cell lung cancer. The source material was non-adjacent lung tissue. The sequenced DNA: TGTGCCAGTAGTATCTCCGGGACAGGGAACTATGGCTACACCTTC. This yields the protein CASSISGTGNYGYTF.